The following is a T cell receptor beta chain sequence with its context. The antigen is not known. CDR3 length equals 14 residues. Trimming stripped 5 bases from V and 5 bases from J, with 15 bases between. CDR1 is SQVTM, CDR2 ANQGSEA, per germline. These data come from a study of cytomegalovirus exposure and HLA in healthy donors. Study-wide results and limits: Some public TCRs appeared in many individuals, while most sequences were rare. Follow-up analysis later connected one missense variant in DCLRE1C with trimming of TCR beta V- and J-genes. Several of the most significant clusters were apparently associated with common viral pathogens in a later analysis. Data from an earlier analysis indicated that most TCR beta V segments were productive either about 90% or about 30% of the time.

PCR amplification relied on 60 Vbeta primers (plus 13 Jbeta primers). The repertoire was sequenced with immunoSEQ multiplex PCR; TCRdb's copy has only in-frame clones and lacks some. The repertoire has about 190,000 clones, around 77% of them found once; the top ten carry around 1.6%. V gene TRBV29-1 combines with J gene TRBJ2-2, with D possibly TRBD1 on 5 matching bases. This sequence originates from a woman under 30 in good health and CMV-seronegative. Input material: PBMCs. CDR3 sequence (DNA): TGCAGCGTTCCGGACAAGGGTGGGACCGGGGAGCTGTTTTTT. It yields the protein CSVPDKGGTGELFF.